Included here is one T cell receptor (beta chain) sequence, with context. TCR beta CDR3 regions were amplified from RNA. First-round RT-PCR with HTBI primers amplified the TCR CDR3 region. One entry per CDR3 protein results from TCRdb running MiXCR on the multiplex PCR reads. Here the sample spans 300,000 or so distinct CDR3 sequences, about a sixth being singletons. In germline, CDR1 is SGHKS, CDR2 YYEKEE (reference sequence). The length of the CDR3 is 15 residues. V lost 3 bases, J lost 3 bases, and 15 bases lay in between. The data are from a study of T cells in Graves' hyperthyroidism and ophthalmopathy. Ophthalmopathy patients showed a Clinical Activity Score of at least 3, NOSPECS grade of at least 4 and duration under 3 months. Exclusion of a patient resulted from uncontrolled infection, other autoimmune disease, pregnancy or lactation. Diagnoses rested on clinical symptoms, serum thyroxine and TRAb, thyroid ultrasound and orbital computed tomography. Roughly 9.1 ml of fresh peripheral blood supplied the PBMCs.

The sequence was obtained from an older woman with Graves' ophthalmopathy. The chain uses TRBV5-5 and TRBJ2-5; perhaps TRBD2 as D (5 bases). Material: blood. DNA for the CDR3: TGTGCCAGCAGCTCCCCGGAGAGGGTGGAAGAGACCCAGTACTTC. Translating it yields CASSSPERVEETQYF.